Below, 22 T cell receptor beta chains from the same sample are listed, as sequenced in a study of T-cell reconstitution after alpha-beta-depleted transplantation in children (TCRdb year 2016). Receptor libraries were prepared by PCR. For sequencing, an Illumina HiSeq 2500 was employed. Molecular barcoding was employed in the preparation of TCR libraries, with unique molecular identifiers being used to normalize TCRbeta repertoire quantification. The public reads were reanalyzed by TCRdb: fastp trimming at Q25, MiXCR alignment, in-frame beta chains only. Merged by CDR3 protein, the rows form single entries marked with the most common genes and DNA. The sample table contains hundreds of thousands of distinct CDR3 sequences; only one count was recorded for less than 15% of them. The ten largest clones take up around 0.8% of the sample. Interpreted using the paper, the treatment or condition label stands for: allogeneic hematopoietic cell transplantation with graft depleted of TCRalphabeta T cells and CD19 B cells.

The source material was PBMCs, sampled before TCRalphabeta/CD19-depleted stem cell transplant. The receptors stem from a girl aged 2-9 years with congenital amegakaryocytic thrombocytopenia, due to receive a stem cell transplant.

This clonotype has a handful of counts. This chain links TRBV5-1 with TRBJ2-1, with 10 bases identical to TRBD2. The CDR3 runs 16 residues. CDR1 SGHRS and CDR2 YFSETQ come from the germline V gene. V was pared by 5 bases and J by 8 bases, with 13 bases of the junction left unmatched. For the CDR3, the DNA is TGCGCCAGCAGTGACCCTCGGAGCGGGAGGGGCGATGAGCAGTTCTTC. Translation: CASSDPRSGRGDEQFF.

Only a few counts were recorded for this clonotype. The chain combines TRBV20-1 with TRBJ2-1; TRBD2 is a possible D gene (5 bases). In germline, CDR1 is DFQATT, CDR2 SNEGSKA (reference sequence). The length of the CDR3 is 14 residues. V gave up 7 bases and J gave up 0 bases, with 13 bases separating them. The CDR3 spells CSGGQTSSYNEQFF. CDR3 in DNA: TGCAGTGGTGGGCAAACTAGCTCCTACAATGAGCAGTTCTTC.

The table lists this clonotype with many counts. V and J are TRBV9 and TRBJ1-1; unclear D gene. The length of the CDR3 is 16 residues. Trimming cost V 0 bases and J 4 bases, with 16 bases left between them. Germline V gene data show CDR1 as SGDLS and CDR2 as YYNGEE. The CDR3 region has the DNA TGTGCCAGCAGCGTAGTAGTGTGGACTGTGGGCACTGAAGCTTTCTTT. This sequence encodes CASSVVVWTVGTEAFF.

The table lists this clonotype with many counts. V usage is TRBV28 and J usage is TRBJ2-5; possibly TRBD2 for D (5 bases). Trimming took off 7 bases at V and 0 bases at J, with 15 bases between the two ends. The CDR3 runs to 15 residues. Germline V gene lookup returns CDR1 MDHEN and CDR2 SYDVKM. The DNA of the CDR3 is TGTGCCAGCACCCTAGCAGGCAGATACCAAGAGACCCAGTACTTC. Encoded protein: CASTLAGRYQETQYF. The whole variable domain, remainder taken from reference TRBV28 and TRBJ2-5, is DVKVTQSSRYLVKRTGEKVFLECVQDMDHENMFWYRQDPGLGLRLIYFSYDVKMKEKGDIPEGYSVSREKKERFSLILESASTNQTSMYLCASTLAGRYQETQYFGPGTRLLVL.

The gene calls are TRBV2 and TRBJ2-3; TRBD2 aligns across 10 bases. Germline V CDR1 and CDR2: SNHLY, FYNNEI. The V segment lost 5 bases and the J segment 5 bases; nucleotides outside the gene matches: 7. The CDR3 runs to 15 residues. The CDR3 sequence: CASSQGASGGDTQYF. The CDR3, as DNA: TGTGCCAGCAGTCAGGGTGCTAGCGGGGGAGATACGCAGTATTTT. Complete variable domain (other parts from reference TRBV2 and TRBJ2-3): EPEVTQTPSHQVTQMGQEVILRCVPISNHLYFYWYRQILGQKVEFLVSFYNNEISEKSEIFDDQFSVERPDGSNFTLKIRSTKLEDSAMYFCASSQGASGGDTQYFGPGTRLTVL.

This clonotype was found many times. CDR3 sequence (DNA): TGCAGTGCTAGAGGACTAGCGGTTGCCGGGGAGCTGTTTTTT. It specifies CSARGLAVAGELFF. The rearrangement links TRBV20-1 to TRBJ2-2, with 9 bases fitting TRBD2. The CDR3 runs to 14 residues. V dropped 1 base and J dropped 6; count of bases not matched to a gene: 3. The V gene's germline CDR1 is DFQATT and CDR2 SNEGSKA (reference sequence).

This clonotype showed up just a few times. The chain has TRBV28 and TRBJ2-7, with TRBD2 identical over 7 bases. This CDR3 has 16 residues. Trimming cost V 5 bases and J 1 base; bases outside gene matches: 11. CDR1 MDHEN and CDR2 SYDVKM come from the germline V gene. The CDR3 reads CASSPLAGAGSYEQYF. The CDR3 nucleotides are TGTGCCAGCAGTCCGCTCGCGGGAGCTGGTTCCTACGAGCAGTACTTC.

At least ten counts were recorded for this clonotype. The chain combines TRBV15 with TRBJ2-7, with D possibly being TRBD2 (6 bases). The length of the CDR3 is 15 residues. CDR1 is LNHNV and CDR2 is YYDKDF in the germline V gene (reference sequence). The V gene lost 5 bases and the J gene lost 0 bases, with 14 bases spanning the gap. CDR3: CATSGPGLISYEQYF. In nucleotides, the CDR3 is TGTGCCACCAGCGGACCGGGACTCATCTCCTACGAGCAGTACTTC.

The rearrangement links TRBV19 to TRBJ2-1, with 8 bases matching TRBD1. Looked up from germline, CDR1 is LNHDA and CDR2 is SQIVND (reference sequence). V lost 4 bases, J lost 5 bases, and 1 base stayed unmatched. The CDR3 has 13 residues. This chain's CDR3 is CASSTDRDNEQFF. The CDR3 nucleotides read TGTGCCAGTAGTACGGACAGGGACAATGAGCAGTTCTTC.

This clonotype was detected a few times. The CDR3 sequence: CASSFNSDNYGYTF. CDR3 nucleotide sequence: TGCGCCAGCAGCTTCAATTCGGATAACTATGGCTACACCTTC. The V call is TRBV5-1, the J call TRBJ1-2; no reliable D call. The CDR3 is 14 amino acids. V lost 2 bases to trimming and J lost 1 base, with 9 bases between them. Germline CDR1 is SGHRS and CDR2 is YFSETQ.

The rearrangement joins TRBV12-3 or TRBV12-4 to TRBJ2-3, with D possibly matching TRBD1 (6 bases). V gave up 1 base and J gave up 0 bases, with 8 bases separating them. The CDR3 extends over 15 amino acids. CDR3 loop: CASSLGTDSTDTQYF. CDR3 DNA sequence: TGTGCCAGCAGTTTAGGGACAGACAGCACAGATACGCAGTATTTT.

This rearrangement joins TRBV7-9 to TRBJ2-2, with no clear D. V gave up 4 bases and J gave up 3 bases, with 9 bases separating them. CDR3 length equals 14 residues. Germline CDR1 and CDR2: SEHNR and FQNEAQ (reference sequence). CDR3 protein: CASSSIQDTGELFF. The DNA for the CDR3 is TGTGCCAGCAGCTCAATCCAAGACACCGGGGAGCTGTTTTTT. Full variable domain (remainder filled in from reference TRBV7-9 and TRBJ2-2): DTGVSQNPRHKITKRGQNVTFRCDPISEHNRLYWYRQTLGQGPEFLTYFQNEAQLEKSRLLSDRFSAERPKGSFSTLEIQRTEQGDSAMYLCASSSIQDTGELFFGEGSRLTVL.

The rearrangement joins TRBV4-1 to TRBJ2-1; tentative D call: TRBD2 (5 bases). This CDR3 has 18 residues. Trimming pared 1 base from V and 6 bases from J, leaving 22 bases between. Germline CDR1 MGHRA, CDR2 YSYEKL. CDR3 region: CASSQATSSGSTFNEQFF. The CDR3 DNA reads TGCGCCAGCAGCCAAGCGACTTCGAGCGGATCGACCTTCAATGAGCAGTTCTTC.

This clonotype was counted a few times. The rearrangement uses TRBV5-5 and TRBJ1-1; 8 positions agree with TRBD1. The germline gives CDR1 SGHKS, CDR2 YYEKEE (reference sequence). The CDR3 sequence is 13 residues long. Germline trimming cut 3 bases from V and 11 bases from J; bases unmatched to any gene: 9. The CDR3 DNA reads TGTGCCAGCAGCTCACATGGGACAGGAGAGGCTTTCTTT. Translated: CASSSHGTGEAFF.

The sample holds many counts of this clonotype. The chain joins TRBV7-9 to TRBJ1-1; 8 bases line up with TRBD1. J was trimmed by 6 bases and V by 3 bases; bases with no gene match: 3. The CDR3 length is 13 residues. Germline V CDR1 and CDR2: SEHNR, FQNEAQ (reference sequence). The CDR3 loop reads CASSFRQGSEAFF. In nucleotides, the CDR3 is TGTGCCAGCAGCTTTAGACAGGGGTCTGAAGCTTTCTTT.

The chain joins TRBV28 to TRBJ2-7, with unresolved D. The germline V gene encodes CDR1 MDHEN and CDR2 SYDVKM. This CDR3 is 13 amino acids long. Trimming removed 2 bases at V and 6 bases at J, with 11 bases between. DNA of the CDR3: TGTGCCAGCAGTTTACCAAGGATCGGCGAGCAGTACTTC. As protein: CASSLPRIGEQYF.

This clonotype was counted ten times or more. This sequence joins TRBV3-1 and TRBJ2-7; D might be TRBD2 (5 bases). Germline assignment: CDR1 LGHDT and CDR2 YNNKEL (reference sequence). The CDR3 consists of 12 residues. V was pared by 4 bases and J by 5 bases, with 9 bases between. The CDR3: CASSLDYNEQYF. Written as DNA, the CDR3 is TGTGCCAGCAGCCTTGACTACAACGAGCAGTACTTC.

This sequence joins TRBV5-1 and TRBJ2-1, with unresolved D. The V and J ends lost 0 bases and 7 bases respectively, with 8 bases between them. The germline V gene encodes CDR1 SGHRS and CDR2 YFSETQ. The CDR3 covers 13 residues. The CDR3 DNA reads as TGCGCCAGCAGCTTGGAACTTCAAAATGAGCAGTTCTTC. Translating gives CASSLELQNEQFF. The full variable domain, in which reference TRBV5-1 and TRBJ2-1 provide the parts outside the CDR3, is KAGVTQTPRYLIKTRGQQVTLSCSPISGHRSVSWYQQTPGQGLQFLFEYFSETQRNKGNFPGRFSGRQFSNSRSEMNVSTLELGDSALYLCASSLELQNEQFFGPGTRLTVL.

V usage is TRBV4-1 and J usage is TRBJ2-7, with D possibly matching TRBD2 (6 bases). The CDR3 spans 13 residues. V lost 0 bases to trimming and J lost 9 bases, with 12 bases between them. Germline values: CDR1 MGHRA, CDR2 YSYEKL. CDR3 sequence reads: CASSQDGSRRQYF. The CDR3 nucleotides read TGCGCCAGCAGCCAAGACGGGAGCAGGAGGCAGTACTTC.

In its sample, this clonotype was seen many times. CDR3 nucleotides: TGTGCCAGCAGCTTAGGTGTCGATGCAAGACCCTATAATTCACCCCTCCACTTT. This encodes CASSLGVDARPYNSPLHF. This chain uses TRBV5-6 with TRBJ1-6; D is unresolved. V dropped 2 bases and J dropped 2 bases, with 17 bases sitting between them. The CDR3 extends over 18 amino acids. CDR1 SGHDT and CDR2 YYEEEE come from the germline V gene.

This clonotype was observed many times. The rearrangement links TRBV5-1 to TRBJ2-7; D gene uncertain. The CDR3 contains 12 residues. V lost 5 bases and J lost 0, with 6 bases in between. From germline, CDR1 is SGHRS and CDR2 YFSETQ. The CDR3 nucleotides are TGCGCCAGCAGAGCTGGCTCCTACGAGCAGTACTTC. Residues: CASRAGSYEQYF.

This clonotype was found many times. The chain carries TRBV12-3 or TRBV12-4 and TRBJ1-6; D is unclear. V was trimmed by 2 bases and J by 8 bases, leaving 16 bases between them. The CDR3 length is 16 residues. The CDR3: CASSLTSRRGDSPLHF. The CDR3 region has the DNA TGTGCCAGCAGTTTAACCAGCCGTCGGGGAGATTCACCCCTCCACTTT.